The clone carrying this T cell receptor (beta chain) was counted a few times. Antigen: not known. This record comes from a study of T cell repertoires in cytomegalovirus infection. About the research overall: Used in the study were CMV epitopes, some recently identified and HLA-C-restricted, others well-studied and HLA-B-restricted. Matching HLA type, along with CMV infection, was indicated by public TCR beta signatures.

TCRdb re-analysed the reads in MiXCR, keeping a single row per CDR3 protein. The profile shows fewer than 85,000 distinct CDR3 sequences, 45% to 55% of them singletons. Findings and limits, study-wide: Predominance within the ex vivo response was attributable to HLA-C-restricted CMV-specific TCR beta clonotypes. People with CMV and the relevant HLA were identified by cumulative public TCR beta family frequency.

The CDR3 sequence is 16 residues long. J lost 5 bases, V lost 4 bases, and 10 bases had no gene match. Germline CDR1 and CDR2: MNHEY and SMNVEV (reference sequence). The material was CD8+ T cells from cultured PBMCs, obtained from culture after CMV antigen stimulation. The chain links TRBV27 to TRBJ2-5, with 10 bases identical to TRBD2. The sequence was obtained from a human donor in good health (CMV status not recorded). Some clones in this sample may be carry-over from other donors' samples. In DNA, the CDR3 is TGTGCCAGCAGTTATTCGCCTAGCGGGAGTCGTGAGACCCAGTACTTC. Translating gives CASSYSPSGSRETQYF.